This entry concerns a single T cell receptor beta chain. The antigen is unknown. V dropped 3 bases and J dropped 5 bases, with 9 bases sitting between them. Germline V gene lookup returns CDR1 SGHDT and CDR2 YYEEEE. The CDR3 sequence is 12 residues long. Pooled together were second doses at about 4 or about 12 weeks. Produced via immunoSEQ multiplex PCR; TCRdb's table is partial and in-frame only. The table lists 100,000 to 150,000 clones, roughly 92% of them singletons. This entry comes from a study of T cell responses to AZD1222 COVID-19 vaccine. Study-level points and caveats: Spike was spanned by vaccine-associated CD4 TCRs, which were dominant at 160-218 and 743-854.

The specimen was peripheral blood, collected 28 days after the second AZD1222 dose. This clonotype was sampled from an adult who received the AZD1222 COVID-19 vaccine. The chain recombines TRBV5-6 with TRBJ2-7; D gene unclear. DNA of the CDR3: TGTGCCAGCAGCTCGGCTCCTGACGAGCAGTACTTC. This codes for CASSSAPDEQYF.